The sequence of this TCR beta chain was determined in a study of T-cell memory formation after mild COVID-19. Background on the study: TCR clusters were largely donor specific. Study-wide points: The finding that pre-infection memory included some responding clones suggested that cross-reactive memory joined. Contracting CD4+ clones sat mainly in CM and EM; CD8+ in EMRA. Clones contracting across day 15 to 85 had a balanced CD4/CD8 profile; later expanding clones leaned CD4+.

This CDR3 has 15 amino acids. Germline loops: CDR1 MNHNS, CDR2 SASEGT. V lost 6 bases and J lost 2, with 17 bases in between. With respect to this clonotype: Its target is not known.

TCRdb called the 5' RACE reads again in MiXCR, with one record for every CDR3 protein. The table has 500,000 to 550,000 distinct CDR3 sequences, 20% seen once. The V call is TRBV6-1, the J call TRBJ2-7; D uncertain. This TCR came from an adult woman who had mild COVID-19 (a few samples of this study predate the infection). Cell type and time point are not known. What was sequenced was PBMCs or a T cell subset sorted from them (not recorded which). CDR3 in DNA: TGTGCCAGCAGCATTGAGGCAGGCGAGACCTACGAGCAGTACTTC. Its protein product is CASSIEAGETYEQYF.